Following are 5 T cell receptor beta chains from one sample sequenced in a study of early T cells in non-severe SARS-CoV-2 infection. One entry per CDR3 protein results from TCRdb running MiXCR on the 5' RACE reads. The table records fewer than 9,500 distinct CDR3 sequences, 4.5% to 5.5% of them present only once. The sequencing sample was made of whole blood. These receptors originate from an adult who was a healthcare worker with PCR-confirmed SARS-CoV-2 infection or an uninfected control (not recorded which).

This clonotype came up a few times. The chain recombines TRBV3-1 with TRBJ2-5, with a weak D call TRBD2 (7 bases). Per germline, CDR1 LGHDT and CDR2 YNNKEL (reference sequence). Deletions cut 4 bases from V and 4 bases from J, with 16 bases between. The CDR3 consists of 15 residues. The CDR3 bases are TGTGCCAGCAGCCCCCGGGGGGCTTCGGGAGAGACCCAGTACTTC. It yields the protein CASSPRGASGETQYF.

The sample holds many counts of this clonotype. The chain combines TRBV7-2 with TRBJ1-6; D unclear. The germline gives CDR1 SGHTA, CDR2 FQGNSA. The length of the CDR3 is 14 residues. Trimming pared 0 bases from V and 9 bases from J, leaving 9 bases between. This CDR3 reads CASSLAGSGSPLHF. DNA for the CDR3: TGTGCCAGCAGCTTAGCGGGTAGTGGTTCACCCCTCCACTTT.

This clonotype was picked up a small number of times. V is TRBV11-2 and J is TRBJ2-1; TRBD2 aligns across 7 bases. Germline V gives CDR1 SGHAT, CDR2 FQNNGV. This CDR3 contains 14 residues. Germline trimming cut 3 bases from V and 9 bases from J; bases unmatched to any gene: 8. CDR3: CASSLGLPRSEQFF. In nucleotides, the CDR3 is TGTGCCAGCAGCTTGGGACTACCAAGGAGTGAGCAGTTCTTC.

The table lists this clonotype with many counts. This chain connects TRBV28 to TRBJ2-5, with 8 bases identical to TRBD2. This CDR3 region has 14 residues. V shed 1 base, J shed 5 bases, and the junction held 3 bases outside the gene matches. CDR1 is MDHEN, CDR2 SYDVKM, per germline. The CDR3 protein is CASSLFPGGETQYF. The CDR3 DNA follows: TGTGCCAGCAGTTTATTTCCGGGAGGGGAGACCCAGTACTTC.

This clonotype was detected ten times or more. The chain couples TRBV29-1 to TRBJ2-1; TRBD2 matches at 7 bases. Germline V gives CDR1 SQVTM, CDR2 ANQGSEA. Trimming removed 7 bases from V and 0 bases from J; junction bases left unmatched: 9. The CDR3 consists of 15 residues. The CDR3 is CSANGRENSYNEQFF. The DNA for the CDR3 is TGCAGCGCTAACGGGCGGGAGAACTCCTACAATGAGCAGTTCTTC.